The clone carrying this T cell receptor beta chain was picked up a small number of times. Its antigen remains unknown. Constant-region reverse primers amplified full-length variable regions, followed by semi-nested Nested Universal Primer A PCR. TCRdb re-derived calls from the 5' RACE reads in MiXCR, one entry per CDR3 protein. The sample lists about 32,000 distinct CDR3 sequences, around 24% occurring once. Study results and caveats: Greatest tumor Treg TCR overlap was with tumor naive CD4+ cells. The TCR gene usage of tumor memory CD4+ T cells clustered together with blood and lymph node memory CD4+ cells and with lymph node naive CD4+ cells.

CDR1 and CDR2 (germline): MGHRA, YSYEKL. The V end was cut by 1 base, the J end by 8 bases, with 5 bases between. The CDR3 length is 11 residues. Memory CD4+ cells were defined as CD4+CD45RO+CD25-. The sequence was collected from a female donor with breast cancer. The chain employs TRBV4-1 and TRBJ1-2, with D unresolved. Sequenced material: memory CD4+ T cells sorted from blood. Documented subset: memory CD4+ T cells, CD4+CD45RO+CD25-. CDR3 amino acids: CASSQANGYTF. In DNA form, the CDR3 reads TGCGCCAGCAGCCAAGCGAACGGCTACACCTTC.